One sample yielded the 10 T cell receptor beta chains listed below, sequenced in a study of brain T cells in children with intractable seizures. Using immunoSEQ multiplex PCR, the repertoire was profiled, and TCRdb retains in-frame clones only, with some absent. Counted here are approximately 41,000 clones, around 90% occurring once; the ten biggest clones make up around 5.9%. Material: peripheral blood, obtained at surgery. The receptors were sampled from a girl aged 2-10 years with tuberous sclerosis and intractable seizures.

The chain couples TRBV11-3 to TRBJ2-2; the D is unclear. The CDR3 totals 14 residues. The germline V gene encodes CDR1 SGHNT and CDR2 YENEEA. Trimming removed 4 bases from V and 3 bases from J, with 9 bases in between. CDR3 loop: CASSSFSDTGELFF. The CDR3 nucleotides read TGTGCCAGCAGCTCGTTCTCGGACACCGGGGAGCTGTTTTTT.

The rearrangement links TRBV10-3 to TRBJ1-1; a weak D match, TRBD1 (6 bases). This CDR3 has 13 amino acids. Per germline, CDR1 ENHRY and CDR2 SYGVKD. V lost 5 bases, J lost 2 bases, and 9 bases lay in between. CDR3 amino acids: CAISWTANTEAFF. The CDR3 DNA follows: TGTGCCATCAGTTGGACAGCCAACACTGAAGCTTTCTTT.

The chain joins TRBV6-5 to TRBJ1-5; D may be TRBD1 (5 bases). Trimming removed 2 bases at V and 0 bases at J, with 11 bases between. Germline V gene sequence: CDR1 MNHEY, CDR2 SVGAGI. There are 16 residues in the CDR3. For the CDR3, the DNA is TGTGCCAGCAGTTACGACAGAAGAAATAGCAATCAGCCCCAGCATTTT. Its translation: CASSYDRRNSNQPQHF.

This chain joins TRBV4-1 and TRBJ2-1; TRBD1 matches at 8 bases. The CDR3 is made up of 13 amino acids. Germline assignment: CDR1 MGHRA and CDR2 YSYEKL. The J segment lost 7 bases and the V segment lost 4 bases, leaving 3 bases of the junction unmatched. The CDR3 sequence is CASSLDRGNEQFF. For the CDR3, the DNA is TGCGCCAGCAGCCTAGACAGGGGAAATGAGCAGTTCTTC.

The chain joins TRBV6-1 to TRBJ1-3; D is possibly TRBD1 (5 bases). Germline loops: CDR1 MNHNS, CDR2 SASEGT. This CDR3 is 16 amino acids long. Trimming pared 3 bases from V and 0 bases from J, leaving 12 bases between. The chain's CDR3 is CASSDPQGSSGNTIYF. The DNA for the CDR3 is TGTGCCAGCAGTGACCCTCAGGGTAGCTCTGGAAACACCATATATTTT.

V usage is TRBV24-1 and J usage is TRBJ1-2; 9 bases are shared with TRBD1. Germline lookup yields CDR1 KGHDR and CDR2 SFDVKD. The V and J ends lost 7 bases and 2 bases, in that order; junction bases with no gene match: 4. The CDR3 is 14 amino acids. The CDR3 protein is CATSLGQGNYGYTF. The CDR3 DNA reads as TGTGCCACCAGCCTCGGACAGGGGAACTATGGCTACACCTTC.

This chain links TRBV24-1 with TRBJ2-5; the D gene could be TRBD1 or TRBD2 (5 bases each). This CDR3 is built from 14 residues. Trimming removed 2 bases at V and 3 bases at J, with 9 bases between. The germline V gene has CDR1 KGHDR and CDR2 SFDVKD. The CDR3 reads CATSDSGLEETQYF. CDR3 bases: TGTGCCACCAGTGATTCGGGGCTAGAAGAGACCCAGTACTTC.

The chain uses TRBV30 and TRBJ2-5; D is unclear. CDR3 size: 12 residues. Germline CDR1 reads GTSNPN; CDR2 reads SVGIG (reference sequence). Trimming removed 1 base at V and 5 bases at J, with 8 bases between. The CDR3 DNA sequence: TGTGCCTGGAGTGAACCCCCGGAGACCCAGTACTTC. Its translation is CAWSEPPETQYF.

This clone was seen a single time. The chain is built from TRBV11-2 and TRBJ2-6, with D tentatively TRBD2 (6 bases). In germline, CDR1 is SGHAT, CDR2 FQNNGV. This CDR3 region has 17 residues. V was shortened by 1 base and J by 3 bases, with 13 bases between the two germline ends. CDR3 sequence: CASSLGATSRGANVLTF. In DNA form, the CDR3 reads TGTGCCAGCAGCTTAGGAGCAACTAGCCGTGGGGCCAACGTCCTGACTTTC.

This chain joins TRBV6-1 and TRBJ1-5; a weak D match, TRBD1 (5 bases). The CDR3 length is 16 residues. V lost 4 bases and J lost 6, with 19 bases in between. Germline CDR1 reads MNHNS; CDR2 reads SASEGT. In DNA, the CDR3 is TGTGCCAGCAGTGGGATCTCACCCAGGGTGGGTCAGCCCCAGCATTTT. Translating it yields CASSGISPRVGQPQHF.